Sequencing of this T cell receptor beta chain was carried out in a study of spatial heterogeneity in lung cancer. The wider study: Beta-chain sequences were consistently detected more often than alpha-chain sequences.

Many counts were recorded for this clonotype. Its antigen is still unknown. Findings and caveats of the study: Tumor TCRs that were ubiquitous and expanded showed up in blood more at resection than follow-up.

Trimming shortened V by 0 bases and J by 2 bases, and 11 bases separated the two germline ends. There are 15 residues in the CDR3. The germline V gene encodes CDR1 SGHDT and CDR2 YYEEEE. Time point in this sample: sample taken at primary tumor resection. Without sorting, whole RNA was sequenced from tumor, nontumor lung or frozen PBMC. Each molecule of TCR cDNA was tagged with one unique molecular identifier. Each CDR3 protein gets one entry after TCRdb re-called the 5' RACE reads with MiXCR. The profile shows about 38,000 distinct CDR3 sequences, 6.5% to 8.5% of them singletons. This clonotype originated in a male donor with early-stage non-small cell lung cancer. The sample was PBMCs, taken at surgery. The rearrangement joins TRBV5-6 to TRBJ2-5; no clear D. This CDR3 is CASSLGFGAQETQYF. The CDR3, as DNA: TGTGCCAGCAGCTTGGGATTCGGAGCTCAAGAGACCCAGTACTTC.